The sample holds a few counts of the clone carrying this T cell receptor beta chain. Its target is unknown. This entry comes from a study of siplizumab effects on memory and regulatory T cells. CDR3 length: 14 residues. Germline CDR1 reads SGHTA; CDR2 reads FQGNSA. Trimming pared 4 bases from V and 3 bases from J, leaving 13 bases between. Clones were read by immunoSEQ multiplex PCR, and TCRdb kept only the in-frame ones, dropping some. This sample has some 41,000 clones, with roughly 90% found just once. Study-wide findings and caveats: There were only a minor fraction of alloreactive clones that mapped to unstimulated subsets. The alloresponse seemed to draw substantially on naive T cells, which appeared more diverse than memory cells.

The V gene is TRBV7-2, the J gene TRBJ2-7, with D hard to call. Sequenced: naive CD4+ T cells sorted from blood. This TCR derives from a human donor in good health. This chain's CDR3 is CASSSLPESYEQYF. The CDR3 DNA sequence: TGTGCCAGCAGCTCCCTTCCAGAGAGCTACGAGCAGTACTTC. Filled out from reference TRBV7-2 and TRBJ2-7, the complete variable domain reads GAGVSQSPSNKVTEKGKDVELRCDPISGHTALYWYRQSLGQGLEFLIYFQGNSAPDKSGLPSDRFSAERTGGSVSTLTIQRTQQEDSAVYLCASSSLPESYEQYFGPGTRLTVT.